A single sample gave rise to the 30 T cell receptor beta chains below, sequenced in a study of T cell responses to AZD1222 COVID-19 vaccine (dated by TCRdb to 2020 to 2023). The sample's time point label is to be understood as: baseline before first vaccination. The protocol used for the library was the immunoSEQ multiplex PCR assay. This is the immuneACCESS table as TCRdb keeps it, with only in-frame sequences that have V and J called. A part of the clones is gone; compared with another copy, unresolved V genes explain less than half, and the rest is unexplained. In all, the sample holds roughly 110,000 clones, and roughly nine tenths of those were seen once. The ten biggest clones cover 6% to 7% of the sample. The sample was peripheral blood, taken on day 0 of AZD1222 vaccination. The receptor source for this set is an adult in good health.

A remark on this clone: One junction end does not reproduce the germline sequence, and a read error may be involved. The rearrangement links TRBV7-7 to TRBJ1-1; D is ambiguous. Germline CDR1 is SSHAT and CDR2 is FNYEAQ (reference sequence). CDR3 length: 13 amino acids. The DNA for the CDR3 is TGTGCTAGCAGCTTACGGCGGTACACTGAAGCTTTCTTT. Translating it yields CASSLRRYTEAFF.

The V and J genes are TRBV19 and TRBJ1-1; 7 bases line up with TRBD1. From germline, CDR1 is LNHDA and CDR2 SQIVND (reference sequence). This CDR3 comprises 14 residues. V was clipped by 4 bases and J by 5 bases; unmatched bases: 7. CDR3 sequence: CASSSRQGWTEAFF. In DNA, the CDR3 is TGTGCCAGTAGTAGCCGACAGGGTTGGACTGAAGCTTTCTTT. Drawing the rest from reference TRBV19 and TRBJ1-1, the complete variable domain is DGGITQSPKYLFRKEGQNVTLSCEQNLNHDAMYWYRQDPGQGLRLIYYSQIVNDFQKGDIAEGYSVSREKKESFPLTVTSAQKNPTAFYLCASSSRQGWTEAFFGQGTRLTVV.

The V gene is TRBV19, the J gene TRBJ1-4; D remains ambiguous. In germline, CDR1 is LNHDA, CDR2 SQIVND (reference sequence). The CDR3 has 13 amino acids. The V gene lost 3 bases and the J gene lost 8 bases, with 10 bases spanning the gap. The DNA for the CDR3 is TGTGCCAGTAGTATTCGCCCGAGGGAAAAACTGTTTTTT. Translating gives CASSIRPREKLFF.

This clone was seen a handful of times. The gene calls are TRBV28 and TRBJ1-2; TRBD1 aligns across 7 bases. V shed 6 bases, J shed 8 bases, and the junction held 9 bases outside the gene matches. This CDR3 spans 13 amino acids. CDR1 and CDR2 from the germline V gene are MDHEN and SYDVKM. CDR3 coding DNA: TGTGCCAGCAGCCTGAAACAGGGGCAGGGCTACACCTTC. This gives the protein CASSLKQGQGYTF.

The CDR3 DNA reads as TGTGCCAGCAGCCTATGGGGCGAAGCTTTCTTT. It encodes CASSLWGEAFF. V gene TRBV7-2 combines with J gene TRBJ1-1, with a tentative D call TRBD1 (5 bases). The V end lost 5 bases, the J end lost 8 bases, and 9 bases lay between the germline ends. In germline, CDR1 is SGHTA, CDR2 FQGNSA. This CDR3 spans 11 amino acids. The full variable domain, rest sourced from reference TRBV7-2 and TRBJ1-1, is GAGVSQSPSNKVTEKGKDVELRCDPISGHTALYWYRQSLGQGLEFLIYFQGNSAPDKSGLPSDRFSAERTGGSVSTLTIQRTQQEDSAVYLCASSLWGEAFFGQGTRLTVV.

The chain uses TRBV7-8 and TRBJ1-6; tentative D call: TRBD1 (5 bases). The germline V and J ends were trimmed by 0 bases and 0 bases, with 12 bases remaining between them. The CDR3 consists of 18 residues. Germline V gene sequence: CDR1 SGHVS, CDR2 FQNEAQ. CDR3 in DNA: TGTGCCAGCAGCTTAGCGCGGCGGGGCGCCTCCTATAATTCACCCCTCCACTTT. This gives the protein CASSLARRGASYNSPLHF.

As concerns this clone: This same CDR3 is encoded by further DNA sequences in the sample. This chain connects TRBV5-6 to TRBJ2-7; D may match TRBD1 or TRBD2 (5 bases each). CDR1 is SGHDT, CDR2 YYEEEE, per germline. Trimming took 0 bases from V and 3 from J, leaving 10 bases between them. CDR3 length: 14 amino acids. The CDR3 region has the DNA TGTGCCAGCAGCTTGGGGCAGGGACGCTACGAGCAGTACTTC. This gives the protein CASSLGQGRYEQYF. The entire variable domain, with the rest obtained from reference TRBV5-6 and TRBJ2-7, is as follows: DAGVTQSPTHLIKTRGQQVTLRCSPKSGHDTVSWYQQALGQGPQFIFQYYEEEERQRGNFPDRFSGHQFPNYSSELNVNALLLGDSALYLCASSLGQGRYEQYFGPGTRLTVT.

The rearrangement links TRBV28 to TRBJ1-2; D gene unclear. The V gene's germline CDR1 is MDHEN and CDR2 SYDVKM. V was shortened by 3 bases and J by 1 base, with 15 bases between the two germline ends. This CDR3 is 16 amino acids long. CDR3 DNA sequence: TGTGCCAGCAGTTTTTTTCGAAAAAAGATTAACTATGGCTACACCTTC. Amino acids: CASSFFRKKINYGYTF.

The chain has TRBV28 and TRBJ1-5; 7 nucleotides agree with TRBD1. Unmatched junction bases numbered 8, after V lost 5 bases and J lost 4 bases. Germline CDR1 and CDR2: MDHEN and SYDVKM. The CDR3 totals 15 residues. CDR3 bases: TGTGCCAGCAGTACGGGACAGACTACGAATCAGCCCCAGCATTTT. Protein sequence: CASSTGQTTNQPQHF.

J is TRBJ2-5 and V is TRBV20-1, with D unresolved. Germline CDR1 is DFQATT and CDR2 is SNEGSKA (reference sequence). V was trimmed by 5 bases and J by 5 bases, leaving 6 bases between them. The CDR3 spans 10 residues. The DNA of the CDR3 is TGCAGTGCTGGGCCGGAGACCCAGTACTTC. Translated: CSAGPETQYF.

V and J are TRBV11-2 and TRBJ2-5; D might be TRBD2 (6 bases). Germline assignment: CDR1 SGHAT and CDR2 FQNNGV. V was trimmed by 6 bases and J by 4 bases, leaving 18 bases between them. This CDR3 has 15 amino acids. CDR3 protein: CASRRPGSFLETQYF. In DNA form, the CDR3 reads TGTGCCAGCAGACGACCCGGGAGTTTCTTAGAGACCCAGTACTTC.

This clone was seen only once. V is TRBV5-1 and J is TRBJ2-1; TRBD1 or TRBD2 may be the D gene (5 bases each). The CDR3 runs 13 residues. Germline-derived CDR1 and CDR2 are SGHRS and YFSETQ. V was shortened by 4 bases and J by 5 bases, with 10 bases between the two germline ends. The CDR3 DNA reads TGCGCCAGCAGCAAAGGGACGAACAATGAGCAGTTCTTC. It specifies CASSKGTNNEQFF.

The chain employs TRBV5-1 and TRBJ2-5; maybe TRBD2 (6 bases). Deletions cut 1 base from V and 0 bases from J, with 10 bases between. Germline CDR1 is SGHRS and CDR2 is YFSETQ. This CDR3 region has 15 residues. The CDR3 DNA reads TGCGCCAGCAGCTTGCGCAGCGGGTACCAAGAGACCCAGTACTTC. Translation gives CASSLRSGYQETQYF.

This clone was counted only a few times. CDR3 coding DNA: TGTGCCAGCAGCTTGCAGAACACTGAAGCTTTCTTT. As protein: CASSLQNTEAFF. This chain connects TRBV5-4 to TRBJ1-1; D is unresolved. The ends were cut back, 1 base at V and 1 base at J, with 2 bases in the middle. The CDR3 contains 12 residues. CDR1 is SGHNT, CDR2 YYREEE, per germline (reference sequence).

Notes on this clone: At one end the junction does not follow the germline gene, possibly because of a read error. The J gene is TRBJ1-3, the V gene TRBV3-1 (or the pseudogene TRBV3-2), with a possible D match to TRBD1 (6 bases). CDR1 and CDR2 from the germline V gene are LGHDT and YNNKEL (reference sequence). The CDR3 extends over 13 amino acids. CDR3 sequence: CASSQERRDRLRF. The CDR3 DNA is TGTGCCAGCAGCCAAGAACGCCGTGACAGGCTTCGTTTT.

The CDR3: CASSPPYGQGAGELFF. CDR3 nucleotide sequence: TGTGCCAGCTCACCACCGTATGGACAGGGAGCCGGGGAGCTGTTTTTT. The chain employs TRBV18 and TRBJ2-2; 8 bases align to TRBD1. The CDR3 has 16 amino acids. Germline lookup yields CDR1 KGHSH and CDR2 LQKENI. Trimming cost V 0 bases and J 6 bases; bases outside gene matches: 6.

The chain recombines TRBV30 with TRBJ2-7; weak D call: TRBD2 (5 bases). V was clipped by 8 bases and J by 0 bases, with 11 bases between them. This CDR3 spans 12 amino acids. Looked up from germline, CDR1 is GTSNPN and CDR2 is SVGIG (reference sequence). CDR3 sequence: CALGRDSYEQYF. CDR3 bases: TGTGCCCTGGGGAGAGACTCCTACGAGCAGTACTTC.

This chain uses TRBV5-8 with TRBJ2-7; perhaps TRBD2 as D (7 bases). Germline V lookup: CDR1 SGHTS, CDR2 YDEGEE. Trimming removed 6 bases at V and 1 base at J, with 17 bases between. This CDR3 is built from 15 residues. CDR3 sequence (DNA): TGTGCCAGCATCGAGAGCGGGACAATGTCCTACGAGCAGTACTTC. Its protein product is CASIESGTMSYEQYF.

In nucleotides, the CDR3 is TGTGCCTGGAGTGCCTCGGGGACTGGGGCCAACGTCCTGACTTTC. It is translated as CAWSASGTGANVLTF. The chain recombines TRBV30 with TRBJ2-6; a weak D match, TRBD2 (5 bases). The germline CDR1 and CDR2 sequences are GTSNPN and SVGIG (reference sequence). The V gene lost 1 base and the J gene lost 2 bases, with 9 bases spanning the gap. The CDR3 consists of 15 residues.

The chain uses TRBV9 and TRBJ2-5; D not resolved. The CDR3 runs to 16 residues. The germline CDR1 and CDR2 sequences are SGDLS and YYNGEE. V lost 1 base and J lost 0, with 13 bases in between. The CDR3 reads CASSVSVLGHQETQYF. DNA of the CDR3: TGTGCCAGCAGCGTATCCGTTCTAGGCCACCAAGAGACCCAGTACTTC.

This rearrangement joins TRBV30 to TRBJ2-1, with D unresolved. This CDR3 spans 11 amino acids. Trimming removed 0 bases from V and 14 bases from J, with 11 bases in between. Germline V gives CDR1 GTSNPN, CDR2 SVGIG (reference sequence). CDR3 DNA sequence: TGTGCCTGGAGTGTATCGGTGGTTAAGTTCTTC. This sequence encodes CAWSVSVVKFF.

The chain has TRBV24-1 and TRBJ2-2, with D possibly being TRBD1 (6 bases). The V end lost 4 bases, the J end lost 2 bases, and 7 bases lay between the germline ends. Germline loops: CDR1 KGHDR, CDR2 SFDVKD. There are 14 residues in the CDR3. The CDR3 sequence: CATSDRGNTGELFF. CDR3 nucleotides: TGTGCCACCAGTGACAGGGGTAACACCGGGGAGCTGTTTTTT.

The genes are TRBV7-2 and TRBJ2-3; maybe TRBD2 (7 bases). The CDR3 covers 15 residues. V lost 4 bases and J lost 5, with 16 bases in between. From germline, CDR1 is SGHTA and CDR2 FQGNSA. CDR3 in amino acids: CASSSWGRGKDTQYF. The CDR3 DNA sequence: TGTGCCAGCAGCTCTTGGGGGAGGGGGAAAGATACGCAGTATTTT.

The J gene is TRBJ2-7, the V gene TRBV29-1; 9 bases line up with TRBD1. CDR1 is SQVTM and CDR2 is ANQGSEA in the germline V gene. Trimming took 6 bases from V and 3 from J; bases not matched to a gene: 6. This CDR3 has 13 residues. This CDR3 reads CSVQGTGRYEQYF. In DNA form, the CDR3 reads TGCAGCGTCCAGGGGACAGGGCGCTACGAGCAGTACTTC.

CDR3 protein: CASSLVGTLWESINEQFF. CDR3 DNA sequence: TGTGCCAGCAGCTTAGTCGGGACCCTATGGGAGTCGATCAATGAGCAGTTCTTC. The V call is TRBV7-8, the J call TRBJ2-1; D may be TRBD1 or TRBD2 (5 bases each). Trimming pared 1 base from V and 6 bases from J, leaving 22 bases between. From germline, CDR1 is SGHVS and CDR2 FQNEAQ. The CDR3 is 18 amino acids. Filled out from reference TRBV7-8 and TRBJ2-1, the complete variable domain reads GAGVSQSPRYKVAKRGQDVALRCDPISGHVSLFWYQQALGQGPEFLTYFQNEAQLDKSGLPSDRFFAERPEGSVSTLKIQRTQQEDSAVYLCASSLVGTLWESINEQFFGPGTRLTVL.

The chain has TRBV6-6 and TRBJ2-7; D is perhaps TRBD2 (6 bases). V lost 11 bases to trimming and J lost 0 bases, with 8 bases between them. In germline, CDR1 is MNHNY, CDR2 SVGAGI (reference sequence). This CDR3 contains 11 residues. The CDR3 DNA sequence: TGTGCCGGGGGGAGCTCCTACGAGCAGTACTTC. Translating it yields CAGGSSYEQYF.

This clone was observed once. The CDR3 sequence is CASSLSTVKETQYF. The CDR3 region has the DNA TGTGCCAGCAGCTTGTCGACGGTTAAAGAGACCCAGTACTTC. This chain uses TRBV7-8 with TRBJ2-5; D is uncertain. CDR3 length: 14 residues. V was trimmed by 3 bases and J by 3 bases, leaving 11 bases between them. Germline V gives CDR1 SGHVS, CDR2 FQNEAQ.

V is TRBV4-1 and J is TRBJ2-7, with 10 bases matching TRBD1. The germline CDR1 and CDR2 sequences are MGHRA and YSYEKL. The length of the CDR3 is 15 residues. With 1 base clipped from V and 2 bases from J, the junction kept 2 bases outside the gene matches. The CDR3 spells CASSQGDRGAYEQYF. The CDR3 bases are TGCGCCAGCAGCCAAGGGGACAGGGGAGCCTACGAGCAGTACTTC.

The chain employs TRBV18 and TRBJ1-1; D unclear. This CDR3 has 15 amino acids. Germline CDR1 is KGHSH and CDR2 is LQKENI. V lost 3 bases, J lost 6 bases, and 17 bases lay in between. The CDR3 nucleotides are TGTGCCAGCTCACCCTCTTCCTCTAGGGAGGCTGAAGCTTTCTTT. Translating gives CASSPSSSREAEAFF.

V gene TRBV28 combines with J gene TRBJ1-5; 7 nucleotides line up with TRBD1. The V and J ends lost 3 bases and 2 bases, in that order; junction bases with no gene match: 7. The V gene's germline CDR1 is MDHEN and CDR2 SYDVKM. This CDR3 spans 16 amino acids. The CDR3 DNA reads TGTGCCAGCAGTTTCAGGGGGAGAGGGGGCAATCAGCCCCAGCATTTT. Residues: CASSFRGRGGNQPQHF. The full variable domain, with the rest looked up from reference TRBV28 and TRBJ1-5, is DVKVTQSSRYLVKRTGEKVFLECVQDMDHENMFWYRQDPGLGLRLIYFSYDVKMKEKGDIPEGYSVSREKKERFSLILESASTNQTSMYLCASSFRGRGGNQPQHFGDGTRLSIL.